This record covers a single TCR beta chain. These data come from a study of blood T cell repertoires in COVID-19. Study-level background: The United States, Italy and Spain provided the acute and convalescent COVID-19 samples. T cells, B-cell-depleted T cells, or PBMCs supplied cDNA or gDNA.

In the original workflow: Reference gene primer amplification gave nucleated cell count estimates. Assay: immunoSEQ multiplex PCR; the TCRdb copy retains only in-frame clones and omits some. The V and J calls and the clone size are those of that table, but D and trimming were determined from the DNA. Altogether about 120,000 clones are present, around 87% being singletons, with the ten largest covering roughly a quarter. Germline V lookup: CDR1 SGHAT, CDR2 FQNNGV. V lost 2 bases, J lost 6 bases, and 4 bases stayed unmatched. The CDR3 spans 14 residues. This sequence originates from a man between 65 and 80 years old with active or convalescent COVID-19. Sequencing was done on a sample of peripheral blood. This sequence joins TRBV11-2 and TRBJ2-1, with TRBD1 matching 7 bases. The CDR3: CASSLPNRGNEQFF. CDR3 DNA sequence: TGTGCCAGCAGCTTACCGAACAGGGGCAATGAGCAGTTCTTC.